Listed here are 20 T cell receptor beta chains from one sample, sequenced in a study of cytomegalovirus exposure and HLA in healthy donors. Primers for the PCR totalled 60 Vbeta and 13 Jbeta. Produced via immunoSEQ multiplex PCR; TCRdb's table is partial and in-frame only. Among 80,000 to 100,000 clones listed, roughly 63% were seen once. Material for sequencing was PBMCs. These receptors were taken from a middle-aged woman in good health and CMV-seropositive.

The chain employs TRBV9 and TRBJ1-1; D not resolved. Between the trimmed V and J ends, which lost 4 bases and 1 base, there was a span of 8 bases. This CDR3 has 13 residues. Per germline, CDR1 SGDLS and CDR2 YYNGEE. CDR3 residues: CASSPNGNTEAFF. CDR3 coding DNA: TGTGCCAGCAGCCCAAACGGGAACACTGAAGCTTTCTTT.

This rearrangement joins TRBV5-6 to TRBJ2-4; D gene unclear. Trimming shortened V by 1 base and J by 4 bases, and 9 bases separated the two germline ends. This CDR3 is built from 14 residues. Germline values: CDR1 SGHDT, CDR2 YYEEEE. The CDR3 DNA sequence: TGTGCCAGCAGCTTGCAACAGCTAAAAAACATTCAGTACTTC. Amino acids: CASSLQQLKNIQYF.

V and J are TRBV6-5 and TRBJ1-5, with 9 nucleotides matching TRBD1. Losses at the gene ends were 2 bases for V and 7 bases for J; bases not matched to a gene: 3. The germline V gene has CDR1 MNHEY and CDR2 SVGAGI. CDR3 length: 14 amino acids. CDR3 amino acids: CASSYPDRGQPQHF. CDR3 coding DNA: TGTGCCAGCAGTTACCCGGACAGGGGACAGCCCCAGCATTTT.

The V call is TRBV5-4, the J call TRBJ2-5; TRBD1 aligns across 8 bases. Germline CDR1 and CDR2: SGHNT and YYREEE (reference sequence). This CDR3 spans 12 amino acids. The junction had 6 bases not matched to a gene; V was cut back by 10 bases and J by 4 bases. The CDR3 loop reads CAWGTGVETQYF. CDR3 coding DNA: TGTGCCTGGGGGACAGGCGTAGAGACCCAGTACTTC.

The sample holds a few counts of this clone. J is TRBJ2-2 and V is TRBV28; 7 nucleotides agree with TRBD1. CDR1 and CDR2 from the germline V gene are MDHEN and SYDVKM. The length of the CDR3 is 13 residues. The V gene end was trimmed by 7 bases and the J gene end by 7 bases; junction bases not matched to a gene: 6. The CDR3, as DNA: TGTGCCAGCACGGGACAGCGAGGCGGGGAGCTGTTTTTT. Its protein is CASTGQRGGELFF.

The gene calls are TRBV4-1 and TRBJ2-2; no clear D gene. Germline V gene data show CDR1 as MGHRA and CDR2 as YSYEKL. Trimming cost V 3 bases and J 3 bases, with 17 bases left between them. The CDR3 length is 17 residues. The CDR3 coding sequence is TGCGCCAGCAGCCAGGGCAGGCCCGTCCCTTACACCGGGGAGCTGTTTTTT. It encodes CASSQGRPVPYTGELFF.

The rearrangement links TRBV30 to TRBJ1-3, with D unresolved. This CDR3 comprises 11 residues. V lost 5 bases and J lost 4, with 6 bases in between. Germline CDR1 reads GTSNPN; CDR2 reads SVGIG (reference sequence). The CDR3 sequence is CAWLQGNTIYF. The CDR3 DNA reads TGTGCCTGGTTACAAGGAAACACCATATATTTT. The full variable domain, rest sourced from reference TRBV30 and TRBJ1-3, is SQTIHQWPATLVQPVGSPLSLECTVEGTSNPNLYWYRQAAGRGLQLLFYSVGIGQISSEVPQNLSASRPQDRQFILSSKKLLLSDSGFYLCAWLQGNTIYFGEGSWLTVV.

The chain couples TRBV5-1 to TRBJ1-4; no definite D call. CDR3 length equals 14 residues. Germline V lookup: CDR1 SGHRS, CDR2 YFSETQ. V shed 2 bases and J shed 4 bases, with 9 bases lying between them. CDR3 residues: CASSFRGLNEKLFF. Written as DNA, the CDR3 is TGCGCCAGCAGCTTTCGGGGTCTTAATGAAAAACTGTTTTTT.

The table lists this clone with a few counts. The chain recombines TRBV30 with TRBJ1-2; 7 bases fit TRBD1. V lost 0 bases, J lost 8 bases, and 0 bases stayed unmatched. Germline V gene lookup returns CDR1 GTSNPN and CDR2 SVGIG (reference sequence). The length of the CDR3 is 11 residues. The CDR3 nucleotides are TGTGCCTGGAGTGTACAGGGGGGCTACACCTTC. Amino acid sequence: CAWSVQGGYTF.

This clone was seen a handful of times. The chain uses TRBV5-8 and TRBJ2-1; tentative D call: TRBD2 (5 bases). Germline assignment: CDR1 SGHTS and CDR2 YDEGEE. The CDR3 covers 13 residues. Trimming cost V 5 bases and J 2 bases, with 8 bases left between them. The CDR3 nucleotides read TGTGCCAGCAGGGCCGGGACCTACAATGAGCAGTTCTTC. This sequence encodes CASRAGTYNEQFF.

The rearrangement links TRBV11-2 to TRBJ2-2, with a weak D call TRBD2 (5 bases). CDR1 is SGHAT and CDR2 is FQNNGV in the germline V gene. This CDR3 has 15 amino acids. Deletions cut 5 bases from V and 0 bases from J, with 10 bases between. The CDR3 DNA reads TGTGCCAGCAGCCGGACTGCTGCGAACACCGGGGAGCTGTTTTTT. It is translated as CASSRTAANTGELFF.

Only a few counts were recorded for this clone. This chain connects TRBV5-1 to TRBJ2-1; TRBD2 matches at 11 bases. Germline CDR1 reads SGHRS; CDR2 reads YFSETQ. The J segment lost 3 bases and the V segment lost 0 bases, leaving 5 bases of the junction unmatched. This CDR3 is built from 17 residues. The CDR3 reads CASSLGLAGGGYNEQFF. The CDR3, as DNA: TGCGCCAGCAGCTTGGGGCTAGCGGGAGGAGGCTACAATGAGCAGTTCTTC.

This clone was recorded a few times. The chain is built from TRBV7-2 and TRBJ2-2; TRBD1 matches at 7 bases. Germline lookup yields CDR1 SGHTA and CDR2 FQGNSA. V was clipped by 5 bases and J by 5 bases; unmatched bases: 11. The CDR3 covers 16 residues. Here the CDR3 reads CASSPRAGTETGELFF. CDR3 nucleotide sequence: TGTGCCAGCAGCCCGAGGGCCGGGACAGAGACCGGGGAGCTGTTTTTT. The full variable domain, its missing parts supplied by reference TRBV7-2 and TRBJ2-2, is GAGVSQSPSNKVTEKGKDVELRCDPISGHTALYWYRQSLGQGLEFLIYFQGNSAPDKSGLPSDRFSAERTGGSVSTLTIQRTQQEDSAVYLCASSPRAGTETGELFFGEGSRLTVL.

This chain links TRBV6-1 with TRBJ1-5; D gene uncertain. Germline V lookup: CDR1 MNHNS, CDR2 SASEGT. V lost 3 bases, J lost 3 bases, and 9 bases lay in between. The CDR3 contains 14 residues. Here the CDR3 DNA reads TGTGCCAGCAGTGACGCCAGTAACAATCAGCCCCAGCATTTT. Translating it yields CASSDASNNQPQHF.

The V and J genes are TRBV4-1 and TRBJ2-1, with 9 bases matching TRBD2. V shed 1 base and J 6 bases; nucleotides not matched to a gene: 10. Germline V CDR1 and CDR2: MGHRA, YSYEKL. The CDR3 loop spans 17 amino acids. The CDR3 here is CASSQVGGRAQGNEQFF. The DNA of the CDR3 is TGCGCCAGCAGCCAAGTAGGCGGGAGGGCCCAAGGCAATGAGCAGTTCTTC.

This sequence joins TRBV2 and TRBJ2-1; TRBD1 aligns across 7 bases. Germline V CDR1 and CDR2: SNHLY, FYNNEI. There are 12 residues in the CDR3. CDR3 loop: CATGQDYNEQFF. In DNA, the CDR3 is TGTGCAACCGGACAGGACTACAATGAGCAGTTCTTC.

This clone came up a few times. The genes are TRBV11-2 and TRBJ2-3; TRBD2 is a possible D gene (6 bases). CDR3 length: 14 amino acids. The V and J ends lost 8 bases and 1 base respectively, with 13 bases between them. Germline V gives CDR1 SGHAT, CDR2 FQNNGV. In nucleotides, the CDR3 is TGTGCCAGCGGCGGGGAGTGGGGCACAGATACGCAGTATTTT. Protein sequence: CASGGEWGTDTQYF.

The chain couples TRBV5-1 to TRBJ1-2; 9 bases agree with TRBD1. The V and J ends lost 4 bases and 7 bases, in that order; junction bases with no gene match: 5. CDR3 length: 13 amino acids. Germline CDR1 and CDR2: SGHRS and YFSETQ. As DNA, the CDR3 is TGCGCCAGCAGCGAGGGACAGGGCGGTGGCTACACCTTC. It specifies CASSEGQGGGYTF.

This sequence joins TRBV7-8 and TRBJ2-1; 9 bases map to TRBD2. Germline V gives CDR1 SGHVS, CDR2 FQNEAQ. Trimming cost V 0 bases and J 3 bases; bases outside gene matches: 6. This CDR3 contains 17 residues. The chain's CDR3 is CASSLATQLAGYNEQFF. As DNA, the CDR3 is TGTGCCAGCAGCTTAGCGACCCAACTAGCGGGCTACAATGAGCAGTTCTTC.

This clone appeared a single time. This chain links TRBV29-1 with TRBJ2-7, with TRBD1 identical over 8 bases. The CDR3 consists of 12 residues. Germline V lookup: CDR1 SQVTM, CDR2 ANQGSEA. V lost 8 bases and J lost 5; bases outside the gene matches: 8. The CDR3 reads CSFRGQGNEQYF. In DNA, the CDR3 is TGCAGCTTCCGAGGACAGGGAAACGAGCAGTACTTC.